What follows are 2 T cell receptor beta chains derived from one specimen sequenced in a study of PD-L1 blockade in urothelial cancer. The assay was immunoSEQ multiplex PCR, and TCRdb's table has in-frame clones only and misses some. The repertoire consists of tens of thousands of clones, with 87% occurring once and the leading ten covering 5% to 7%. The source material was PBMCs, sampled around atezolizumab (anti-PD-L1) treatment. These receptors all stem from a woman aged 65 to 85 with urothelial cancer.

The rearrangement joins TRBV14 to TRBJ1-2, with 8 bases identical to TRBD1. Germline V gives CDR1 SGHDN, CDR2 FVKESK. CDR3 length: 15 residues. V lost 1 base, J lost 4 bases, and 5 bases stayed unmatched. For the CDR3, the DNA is TGTGCCAGCAGCCAAGGGACAGGGCAGATCTATGGCTACACCTTC. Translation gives CASSQGTGQIYGYTF. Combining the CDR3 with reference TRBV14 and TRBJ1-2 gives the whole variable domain EAGVTQFPSHSVIEKGQTVTLRCDPISGHDNLYWYRRVMGKEIKFLLHFVKESKQDESGMPNNRFLAERTGGTYSTLKVQPAELEDSGVYFCASSQGTGQIYGYTFGSGTRLTVV.

CDR3 sequence reads: CASSEMFGGGLQPQHF. Written as DNA, the CDR3 is TGTGCCAGCAGTGAGATGTTTGGGGGAGGCCTTCAGCCCCAGCATTTT. V usage is TRBV2 and J usage is TRBJ1-5; a possible D gene is TRBD1 (5 bases). Germline CDR1 SNHLY, CDR2 FYNNEI. There are 16 residues in the CDR3. Trimming pared 3 bases from V and 6 bases from J, leaving 18 bases between.